This TCR beta chain emerged from a study of T cell changes during pregnancy in multiple sclerosis. Assay: immunoSEQ multiplex PCR; the TCRdb copy retains only in-frame clones and omits some. The sample records around 86,000 clones, over 80% being singletons. The V end was cut by 5 bases, the J end by 0 bases, with 16 bases between. This CDR3 has 16 residues. The germline V gene encodes CDR1 SGHVS and CDR2 FQNEAQ. The sample was peripheral blood, taken in the first trimester of pregnancy. This receptor was obtained from a female donor with multiple sclerosis, enrolled in a pregnancy study. The chain uses TRBV7-8 and TRBJ1-1; D gene uncertain. The CDR3 nucleotides read TGTGCCAGCAGCCAGAGAGGTCGGATCATGAACACTGAAGCTTTCTTT. This gives the protein CASSQRGRIMNTEAFF.